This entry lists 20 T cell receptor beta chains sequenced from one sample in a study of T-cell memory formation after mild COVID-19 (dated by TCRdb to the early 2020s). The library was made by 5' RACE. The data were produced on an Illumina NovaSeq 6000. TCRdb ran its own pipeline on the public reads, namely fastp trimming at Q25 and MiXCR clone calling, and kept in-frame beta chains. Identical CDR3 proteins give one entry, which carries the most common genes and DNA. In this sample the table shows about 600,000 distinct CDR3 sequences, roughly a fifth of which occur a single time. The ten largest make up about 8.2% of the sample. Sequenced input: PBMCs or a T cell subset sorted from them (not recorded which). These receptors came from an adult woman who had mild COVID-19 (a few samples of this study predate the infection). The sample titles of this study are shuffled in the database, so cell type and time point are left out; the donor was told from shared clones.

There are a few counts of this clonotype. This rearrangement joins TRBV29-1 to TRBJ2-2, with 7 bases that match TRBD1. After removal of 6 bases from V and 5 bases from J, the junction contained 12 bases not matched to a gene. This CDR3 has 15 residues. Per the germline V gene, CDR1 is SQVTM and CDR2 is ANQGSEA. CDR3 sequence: CSVKKDRSGTGELFF. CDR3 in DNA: TGCAGCGTCAAGAAGGACAGGTCGGGGACCGGGGAGCTGTTTTTT.

The CDR3 DNA sequence: TGCGCCAGCAGCTTGGGATCACAGGGAAACGAAAAACTGTTTTTT. This gives the protein CASSLGSQGNEKLFF. The J gene is TRBJ1-4, the V gene TRBV5-1; perhaps TRBD1 as D (6 bases). In germline, CDR1 is SGHRS, CDR2 YFSETQ. CDR3 length: 15 amino acids. Trimming removed 0 bases from V and 8 bases from J, with 14 bases in between.

The CDR3 sequence is CASRVRGLGSSYNEQFF. The CDR3 DNA sequence: TGTGCCAGCAGGGTGAGGGGTTTGGGGAGCTCCTACAATGAGCAGTTCTTC. This chain connects TRBV6-2 or TRBV6-3 to TRBJ2-1; D assignment may be TRBD1 or TRBD2 (5 bases each). The CDR3 spans 17 residues. The V end lost 6 bases, the J end lost 0 bases, and 18 bases lay between the germline ends. Germline V CDR1 and CDR2: MNHEY, SVGEGT.

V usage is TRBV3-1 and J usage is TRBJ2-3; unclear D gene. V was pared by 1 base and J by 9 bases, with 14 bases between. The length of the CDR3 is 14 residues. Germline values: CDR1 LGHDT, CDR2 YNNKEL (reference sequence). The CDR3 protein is CASSQVGGQRTQYF. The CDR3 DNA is TGTGCCAGCAGCCAAGTCGGTGGGCAGAGGACGCAGTATTTT.

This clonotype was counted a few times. CDR3 DNA: TGTGCCAGCAGCCCCGGGGACAGGGGACTCCAAGAGACCCAGTACTTC. Residues: CASSPGDRGLQETQYF. The chain recombines TRBV7-9 with TRBJ2-5; 10 nucleotides line up with TRBD1. With 5 bases clipped from V and 1 base from J, the junction kept 7 bases outside the gene matches. The CDR3 covers 16 residues. Germline CDR1 is SEHNR and CDR2 is FQNEAQ (reference sequence).

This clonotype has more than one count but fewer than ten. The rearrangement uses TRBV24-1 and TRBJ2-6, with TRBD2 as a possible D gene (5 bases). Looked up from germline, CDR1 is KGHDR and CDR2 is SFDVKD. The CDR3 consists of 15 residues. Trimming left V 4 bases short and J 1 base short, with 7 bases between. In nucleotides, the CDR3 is TGTGCCACCAGTGACGAGGGTTCTGGGGCCAACGTCCTGACTTTC. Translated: CATSDEGSGANVLTF.

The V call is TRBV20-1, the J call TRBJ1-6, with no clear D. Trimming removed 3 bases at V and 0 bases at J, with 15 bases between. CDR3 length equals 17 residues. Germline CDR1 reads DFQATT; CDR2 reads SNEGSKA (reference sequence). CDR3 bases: TGCAGTGCTAGTCAGTTTTTATATACCTCCTATAATTCACCCCTCCACTTT. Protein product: CSASQFLYTSYNSPLHF.

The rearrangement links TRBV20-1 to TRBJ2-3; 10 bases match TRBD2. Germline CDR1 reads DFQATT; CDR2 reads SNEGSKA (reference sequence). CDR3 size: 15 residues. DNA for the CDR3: TGCCAGCTAGGGACGCGAGCGGGGGGGCCAGATACGCAGTATTTT. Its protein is CQLGTRAGGPDTQYF.

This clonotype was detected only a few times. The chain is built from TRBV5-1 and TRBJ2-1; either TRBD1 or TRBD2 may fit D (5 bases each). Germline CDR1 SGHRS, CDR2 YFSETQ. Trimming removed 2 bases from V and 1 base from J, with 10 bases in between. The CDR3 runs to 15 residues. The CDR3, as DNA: TGCGCCAGCAGCTTCGGGACCCTATCCTACAATGAGCAGTTCTTC. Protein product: CASSFGTLSYNEQFF.

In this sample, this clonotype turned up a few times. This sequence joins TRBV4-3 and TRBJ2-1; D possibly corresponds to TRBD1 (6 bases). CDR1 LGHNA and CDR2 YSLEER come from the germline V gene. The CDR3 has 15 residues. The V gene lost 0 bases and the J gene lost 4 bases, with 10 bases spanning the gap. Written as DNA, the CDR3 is TGCGCCAGCAGCCAAGATTTCAGGGGTTACAATGAGCAGTTCTTC. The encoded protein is CASSQDFRGYNEQFF.

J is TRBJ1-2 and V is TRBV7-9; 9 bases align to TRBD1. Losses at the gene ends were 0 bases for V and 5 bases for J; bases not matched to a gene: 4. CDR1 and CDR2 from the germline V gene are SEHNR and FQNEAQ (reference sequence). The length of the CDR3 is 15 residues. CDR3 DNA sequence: TGTGCCAGCAGCTTAGCTATAGGACAGGGGTATGGCTACACCTTC. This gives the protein CASSLAIGQGYGYTF.

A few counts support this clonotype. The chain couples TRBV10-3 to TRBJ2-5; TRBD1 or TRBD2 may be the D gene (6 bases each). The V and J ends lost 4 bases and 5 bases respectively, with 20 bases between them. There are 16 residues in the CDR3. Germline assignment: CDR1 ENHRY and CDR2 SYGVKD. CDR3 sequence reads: CAISGRPGEEGETQYF. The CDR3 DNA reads TGTGCCATCAGTGGCCGCCCAGGGGAGGAAGGGGAGACCCAGTACTTC.

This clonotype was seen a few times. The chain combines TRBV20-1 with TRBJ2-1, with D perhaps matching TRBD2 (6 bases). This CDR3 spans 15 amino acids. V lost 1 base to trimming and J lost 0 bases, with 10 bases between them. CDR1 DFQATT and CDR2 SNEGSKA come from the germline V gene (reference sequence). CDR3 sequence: CSARASASSYNEQFF. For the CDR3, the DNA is TGCAGTGCTAGAGCTAGCGCCAGCTCCTACAATGAGCAGTTCTTC.

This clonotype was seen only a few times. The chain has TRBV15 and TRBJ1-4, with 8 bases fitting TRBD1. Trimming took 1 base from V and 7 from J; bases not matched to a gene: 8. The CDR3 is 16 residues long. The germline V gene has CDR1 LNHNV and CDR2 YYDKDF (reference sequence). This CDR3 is CATSRVRGTGREKLFF. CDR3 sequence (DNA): TGTGCCACCAGCAGAGTACGGGGGACAGGTCGTGAAAAACTGTTTTTT. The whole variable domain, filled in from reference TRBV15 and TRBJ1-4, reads DAMVIQNPRYQVTQFGKPVTLSCSQTLNHNVMYWYQQKSSQAPKLLFHYYDKDFNNEADTPDNFQSRRPNTSFCFLDIRSPGLGDTAMYLCATSRVRGTGREKLFFGSGTQLSVL.

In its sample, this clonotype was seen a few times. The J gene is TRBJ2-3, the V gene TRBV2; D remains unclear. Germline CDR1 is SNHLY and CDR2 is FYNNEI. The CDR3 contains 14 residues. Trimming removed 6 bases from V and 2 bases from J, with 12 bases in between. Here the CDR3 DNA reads TGTGCCAGCAGCCCCCTGCTATCCACAGATACGCAGTATTTT. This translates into CASSPLLSTDTQYF. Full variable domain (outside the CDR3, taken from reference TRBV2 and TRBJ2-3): EPEVTQTPSHQVTQMGQEVILRCVPISNHLYFYWYRQILGQKVEFLVSFYNNEISEKSEIFDDQFSVERPDGSNFTLKIRSTKLEDSAMYFCASSPLLSTDTQYFGPGTRLTVL.

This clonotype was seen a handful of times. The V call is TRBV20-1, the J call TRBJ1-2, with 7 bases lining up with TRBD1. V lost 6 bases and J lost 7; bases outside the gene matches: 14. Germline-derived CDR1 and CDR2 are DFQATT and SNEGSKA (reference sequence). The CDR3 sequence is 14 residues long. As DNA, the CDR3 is TGCAGTGCGATTACCGCGACAGGGTATAGTGGCTACACCTTC. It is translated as CSAITATGYSGYTF.

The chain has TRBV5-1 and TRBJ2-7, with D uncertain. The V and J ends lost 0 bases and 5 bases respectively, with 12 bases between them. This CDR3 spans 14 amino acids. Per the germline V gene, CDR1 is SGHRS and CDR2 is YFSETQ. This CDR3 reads CASSLAWAEDEQYF. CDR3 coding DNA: TGCGCCAGCAGCTTGGCCTGGGCAGAAGACGAGCAGTACTTC.

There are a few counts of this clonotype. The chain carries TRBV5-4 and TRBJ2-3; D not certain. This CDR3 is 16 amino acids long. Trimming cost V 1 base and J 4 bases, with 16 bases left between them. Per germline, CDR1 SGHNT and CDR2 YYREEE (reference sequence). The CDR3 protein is CASSLLEQLGADTQYF. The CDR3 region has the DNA TGTGCCAGCAGCTTGTTGGAACAGCTAGGCGCAGATACGCAGTATTTT.

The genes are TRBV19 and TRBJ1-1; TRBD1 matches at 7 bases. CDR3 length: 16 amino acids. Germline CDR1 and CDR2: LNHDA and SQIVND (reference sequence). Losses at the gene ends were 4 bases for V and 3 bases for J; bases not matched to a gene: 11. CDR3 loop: CASSTRDSSADTEAFF. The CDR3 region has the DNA TGTGCCAGTAGTACACGGGACAGTAGCGCGGACACTGAAGCTTTCTTT.

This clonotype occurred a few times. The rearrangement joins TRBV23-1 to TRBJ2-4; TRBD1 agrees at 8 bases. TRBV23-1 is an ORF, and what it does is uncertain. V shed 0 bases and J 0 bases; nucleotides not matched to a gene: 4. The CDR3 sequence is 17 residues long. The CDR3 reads CASSQSRTGTAKNIQYF. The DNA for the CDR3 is TGCGCCAGCAGTCAATCACGGACAGGGACAGCCAAAAACATTCAGTACTTC.